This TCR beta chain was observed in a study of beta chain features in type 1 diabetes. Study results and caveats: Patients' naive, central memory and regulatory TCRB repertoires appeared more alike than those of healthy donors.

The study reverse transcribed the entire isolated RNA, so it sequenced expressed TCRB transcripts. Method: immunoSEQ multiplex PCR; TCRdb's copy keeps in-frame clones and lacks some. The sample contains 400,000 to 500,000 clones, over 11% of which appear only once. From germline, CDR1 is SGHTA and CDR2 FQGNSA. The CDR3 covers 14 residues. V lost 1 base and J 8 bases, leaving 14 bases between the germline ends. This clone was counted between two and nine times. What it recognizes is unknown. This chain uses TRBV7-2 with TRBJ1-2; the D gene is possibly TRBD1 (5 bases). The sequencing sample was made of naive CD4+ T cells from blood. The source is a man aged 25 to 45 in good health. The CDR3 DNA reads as TGTGCCAGCAGCTTAGACCTAGCAGGGAAAGGCTACACCTTC. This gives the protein CASSLDLAGKGYTF. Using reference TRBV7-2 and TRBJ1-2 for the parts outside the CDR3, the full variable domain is GAGVSQSPSNKVTEKGKDVELRCDPISGHTALYWYRQSLGQGLEFLIYFQGNSAPDKSGLPSDRFSAERTGGSVSTLTIQRTQQEDSAVYLCASSLDLAGKGYTFGSGTRLTVV.